This T cell receptor beta chain was sequenced during a study of T cell responses to AZD1222 COVID-19 vaccine. Study details: Recipients boosted at about 4 weeks or about 12 weeks are pooled. Study findings and constraints: The peak T cell response came first, and repertoires were sampled only after it. White British people made up most donors, females outnumbered males, and clonal diversity was possibly underestimated. Regions 160-218 and 743-854 held dominance among vaccine-associated CD4 TCRs, which spanned spike.

About this clone: What it binds is unknown.

Deletions cut 6 bases from V and 1 base from J, with 22 bases between. The CDR3 length is 18 residues. Germline CDR1 LNHDA, CDR2 SQIVND (reference sequence). Measured with immunoSEQ multiplex PCR; TCRdb has only the in-frame clones, and not every one. The sample comprises about 120,000 clones, roughly 87% of which are singletons, and around 7% rests with the top ten. This receptor was taken from an adult in good health. The chain combines TRBV19 with TRBJ1-5; no clear D. The material sequenced was peripheral blood, taken on day 0 of AZD1222 vaccination. CDR3 residues: CASSDIILRDHSNQPQHF. The CDR3 nucleotides are TGTGCCAGTAGCGACATAATACTACGTGATCACAGCAATCAGCCCCAGCATTTT.